These 22 T cell receptor beta chains originate from one sample sequenced in a study of CD8+ T cells in alopecia areata. Extracted RNA was reverse transcribed, and the resulting cDNA served as sequencing template. TCRdb keeps only in-frame clones here, not all; method: immunoSEQ multiplex PCR. The sample carries 110,000 or so clones, 45% to 60% recorded once. Sequencing was performed on NKG2D-low CD8+ T cells sorted from blood. These TCRs come from a human donor with alopecia areata.

The chain employs TRBV6-6 and TRBJ1-5, with D unresolved. The CDR3 has 14 amino acids. The V end lost 2 bases, the J end lost 7 bases, and 12 bases lay between the germline ends. From germline, CDR1 is MNHNY and CDR2 SVGAGI (reference sequence). The CDR3 loop is CASSYLSTVQPQHF. CDR3 bases: TGTGCCAGCAGTTACCTAAGTACAGTCCAGCCCCAGCATTTT.

The J gene is TRBJ2-1, the V gene TRBV6-6; D may be TRBD2 (5 bases). V was pared by 5 bases and J by 6 bases, with 5 bases between. Germline loops: CDR1 MNHNY, CDR2 SVGAGI (reference sequence). The CDR3 has 11 amino acids. CDR3 in amino acids: CASSEGNEQFF. The CDR3 bases are TGTGCCAGCAGTGAGGGCAATGAGCAGTTCTTC.

This rearrangement joins TRBV13 to TRBJ2-1; 14 bases align to TRBD2. Germline-derived CDR1 and CDR2 are PRHDT and FYEKMQ (reference sequence). The J segment lost 5 bases and the V segment lost 5 bases, leaving 2 bases of the junction unmatched. The CDR3 consists of 15 residues. For the CDR3, the DNA is TGTGCCAGCAGCACGGGACTAGCGGGAGACAATGAGCAGTTCTTC. Its translation is CASSTGLAGDNEQFF.

This sequence joins TRBV7-9 and TRBJ2-6; no clear D gene. Looked up from germline, CDR1 is SEHNR and CDR2 is FQNEAQ (reference sequence). Trimming removed 4 bases at V and 0 bases at J, with 4 bases between. This CDR3 has 14 residues. CDR3 DNA sequence: TGTGCCAGCAGCTCTTCCTCTGGGGCCAACGTCCTGACTTTC. The encoded protein is CASSSSSGANVLTF. The full variable domain, rest sourced from reference TRBV7-9 and TRBJ2-6, is DTGVSQNPRHKITKRGQNVTFRCDPISEHNRLYWYRQTLGQGPEFLTYFQNEAQLEKSRLLSDRFSAERPKGSFSTLEIQRTEQGDSAMYLCASSSSSGANVLTFGAGSRLTVL.

The V and J genes are TRBV7-6 and TRBJ2-7; D gene ambiguous. The V and J ends lost 4 bases and 2 bases respectively, with 9 bases between them. The germline V gene has CDR1 SGHVS and CDR2 FNYEAQ. The CDR3 has 13 residues. Here the CDR3 DNA reads TGTGCCAGCAGCTCCGAGGTCCCCTACGAGCAGTACTTC. It codes for CASSSEVPYEQYF.

This chain joins TRBV27 and TRBJ2-3; no clear D gene. Germline lookup yields CDR1 MNHEY and CDR2 SMNVEV (reference sequence). V was shortened by 7 bases and J by 2 bases, with 7 bases between the two germline ends. This CDR3 has 12 amino acids. The CDR3 DNA sequence: TGTGCCAGCATATCCTACACAGATACGCAGTATTTT. Amino acid sequence: CASISYTDTQYF.

This clone was found a few times. The rearrangement links TRBV11-2 to TRBJ2-2; tentative D call: TRBD1 (5 bases). CDR3 size: 14 residues. The V gene's germline CDR1 is SGHAT and CDR2 FQNNGV. Trimming took off 2 bases at V and 7 bases at J, with 11 bases between the two ends. The CDR3 nucleotides are TGTGCCAGCAGCTTATCAGGGCGTCACGGGGAGCTGTTTTTT. It specifies CASSLSGRHGELFF.

This clone was detected only a few times. The gene calls are TRBV29-1 and TRBJ2-7; the D is unclear. With 3 bases removed from V and 0 bases from J, the gap between germline ends came to 12 bases. The germline V gene encodes CDR1 SQVTM and CDR2 ANQGSEA. There are 14 residues in the CDR3. The CDR3 DNA sequence: TGCAGCGTTGAGGACGATTTTAGCTCCTACGAGCAGTACTTC. It specifies CSVEDDFSSYEQYF.

V gene TRBV5-4 combines with J gene TRBJ2-3, with 10 bases fitting TRBD2. The CDR3 spans 15 residues. Germline CDR1 is SGHNT and CDR2 is YYREEE (reference sequence). Losses at the gene ends were 4 bases for V and 4 bases for J; bases not matched to a gene: 6. CDR3 DNA sequence: TGTGCCAGCAGCGATCTAGCGGGAGAATCAGATACGCAGTATTTT. Translated, it gives CASSDLAGESDTQYF.

The gene calls are TRBV27 and TRBJ2-1; D is possibly TRBD1 or TRBD2 (5 bases each). V dropped 8 bases and J dropped 0 bases, with 11 bases sitting between them. CDR1 is MNHEY, CDR2 SMNVEV, per germline (reference sequence). CDR3 size: 14 residues. CDR3 in amino acids: CASRDESSYNEQFF. The CDR3 DNA is TGTGCCAGCCGGGACGAGAGCTCCTACAATGAGCAGTTCTTC.

The chain employs TRBV19 and TRBJ2-1; 7 bases are a match to TRBD2. CDR3 length equals 15 residues. Germline CDR1 is LNHDA and CDR2 is SQIVND (reference sequence). The ends lost 4 bases at V and 6 bases at J; junction bases unmatched: 9. This CDR3 reads CASSSGSFVGNEQFF. The CDR3 DNA reads as TGTGCCAGTAGTAGCGGGAGTTTCGTGGGCAATGAGCAGTTCTTC.

The chain is built from TRBV27 and TRBJ2-5; D is uncertain. This CDR3 is built from 13 residues. V lost 2 bases, J lost 10 bases, and 14 bases lay in between. Germline V gene data show CDR1 as MNHEY and CDR2 as SMNVEV (reference sequence). CDR3 region: CASSLKRSGDQYF. The DNA for the CDR3 is TGTGCCAGCAGTTTAAAACGCTCAGGCGACCAGTACTTC.

In regard to this clone: One junction end does not reproduce the germline sequence, and a read error may be involved. This rearrangement joins TRBV13 to TRBJ2-1, with D hard to call. The CDR3 covers 13 residues. Germline V lookup: CDR1 PRHDT, CDR2 FYEKMQ (reference sequence). The CDR3 is CASSLRSPNEQFF. DNA of the CDR3: TGTGCCAGCAGCTTACGTAGTCCCAATGAACAGTTCTTC.

This chain joins TRBV28 and TRBJ2-7; D is ambiguous. CDR3 length: 14 amino acids. Germline loops: CDR1 MDHEN, CDR2 SYDVKM. Between the trimmed V and J ends, which lost 4 bases and 2 bases, there was a span of 12 bases. This CDR3 is CASSSGSFTYEQYF. The CDR3 nucleotides read TGTGCCAGCAGTTCTGGCAGTTTTACCTACGAGCAGTACTTC. The full variable domain, with the rest looked up from reference TRBV28 and TRBJ2-7, is DVKVTQSSRYLVKRTGEKVFLECVQDMDHENMFWYRQDPGLGLRLIYFSYDVKMKEKGDIPEGYSVSREKKERFSLILESASTNQTSMYLCASSSGSFTYEQYFGPGTRLTVT.

This clone was detected a few times. The chain has TRBV7-9 and TRBJ1-1, with D unclear. Trimming cost V 5 bases and J 8 bases, with 12 bases left between them. This CDR3 contains 12 residues. Germline values: CDR1 SEHNR, CDR2 FQNEAQ (reference sequence). This CDR3 reads CASSDLNREAFF. The CDR3 DNA is TGTGCCAGCAGCGATTTGAATCGGGAAGCTTTCTTT.

The rearrangement joins TRBV27 to TRBJ2-6; 13 nucleotides line up with TRBD2. Germline CDR1 reads MNHEY; CDR2 reads SMNVEV (reference sequence). V shed 8 bases, J shed 0 bases, and the junction held 10 bases outside the gene matches. The CDR3 has 19 amino acids. In nucleotides, the CDR3 is TGTGCCAGCGCCTTTGGACTAGCGGGAGCCGTCTCTGGGGCCAACGTCCTGACTTTC. Translated, it gives CASAFGLAGAVSGANVLTF.

The chain has TRBV14 and TRBJ2-7; 11 bases are shared with TRBD2. Germline CDR1 SGHDN, CDR2 FVKESK. J lost 5 bases, V lost 4 bases, and 10 bases had no gene match. The CDR3 loop spans 16 amino acids. CDR3 sequence (DNA): TGTGCCAGCAGCCGTCCAGGACTAGCGGGCTCTAACGAGCAGTACTTC. It specifies CASSRPGLAGSNEQYF.

The chain couples TRBV27 to TRBJ2-7; D remains unclear. Germline assignment: CDR1 MNHEY and CDR2 SMNVEV (reference sequence). The CDR3 is made up of 13 amino acids. V lost 5 bases and J 1 base, leaving 9 bases between the germline ends. Written as DNA, the CDR3 is TGTGCCAGCAGTGCCTCCCTTTCCTACGAGCAGTACTTC. This translates into CASSASLSYEQYF.

CDR3 protein: CASSSELAGVQEQYF. DNA of the CDR3: TGTGCCAGCAGCTCCGAATTAGCGGGAGTTCAGGAGCAGTACTTC. V usage is TRBV7-9 and J usage is TRBJ2-7, with 9 bases lining up with TRBD2. This CDR3 region has 15 residues. CDR1 is SEHNR, CDR2 FQNEAQ, per germline (reference sequence). V was pared by 4 bases and J by 7 bases, with 11 bases of the junction left unmatched. The variable domain in full, completed from reference TRBV7-9 and TRBJ2-7, reads DTGVSQNPRHKITKRGQNVTFRCDPISEHNRLYWYRQTLGQGPEFLTYFQNEAQLEKSRLLSDRFSAERPKGSFSTLEIQRTEQGDSAMYLCASSSELAGVQEQYFGPGTRLTVT.

Here the CDR3 reads CASRRGGSEMNTEAFF. CDR3 nucleotides: TGTGCCAGCAGAAGGGGGGGGAGTGAGATGAACACTGAAGCTTTCTTT. This sequence joins TRBV2 and TRBJ1-1, with TRBD1 as a possible D gene (6 bases). Looked up from germline, CDR1 is SNHLY and CDR2 is FYNNEI. CDR3 length: 16 amino acids. V lost 6 bases and J 0 bases, leaving 17 bases between the germline ends.

The rearrangement links TRBV29-1 to TRBJ2-7; tentative D call: TRBD2 (6 bases). This CDR3 region has 13 residues. The germline V gene has CDR1 SQVTM and CDR2 ANQGSEA. V lost 4 bases and J 2 bases, leaving 12 bases between the germline ends. CDR3 in amino acids: CSVVGTSPYEQYF. In nucleotides, the CDR3 is TGCAGCGTTGTAGGGACTTCACCCTACGAGCAGTACTTC.

Regarding this clone: Relative to the germline gene, one junction end is altered; a read error may explain this. The J gene is TRBJ2-1, the V gene TRBV27; 12 nucleotides line up with TRBD2. CDR1 and CDR2 (germline): MNHEY, SMNVEV (reference sequence). The CDR3 spans 17 residues. The CDR3 loop reads CTSSLSLGLAGFNEQFF. The CDR3 DNA is TGTACCAGCAGTTTATCTCTCGGACTAGCGGGATTCAATGAGCAGTTCTTC.